The 10 T cell receptor beta chains listed next were all sequenced from one sample in a study of shared clonotypes between healthy human individuals. Clones were sequenced by immunoSEQ multiplex PCR, and TCRdb holds only the in-frame ones, with some missing. The sample consists of 700,000 or so clones, about 78% of them appearing once. Sequencing input: memory CD4+ T cells sorted from blood. Specified subset: CD45RA-negative fraction. The receptor source for this set is a woman aged 25-40 years in good health.

The chain has TRBV28 and TRBJ1-3; perhaps TRBD1 as D (6 bases). The CDR3 is made up of 16 amino acids. Germline-derived CDR1 and CDR2 are MDHEN and SYDVKM. Between the trimmed V and J ends, which lost 4 bases and 8 bases, there was a span of 21 bases. CDR3 loop: CASSSPGQSLGDTIYF. In DNA form, the CDR3 reads TGTGCCAGCAGTTCACCGGGACAATCTTTGGGGGACACCATATATTTT.

The V and J genes are TRBV19 and TRBJ2-1, with D unclear. Germline V gives CDR1 LNHDA, CDR2 SQIVND (reference sequence). V lost 6 bases and J lost 8, with 14 bases in between. The CDR3 covers 13 residues. The CDR3 loop reads CASSNRLIDEQFF. The CDR3 region has the DNA TGTGCCAGTAGCAACCGGTTAATCGATGAGCAGTTCTTC.

This chain joins TRBV19 and TRBJ2-7; 8 bases are a match to TRBD1. This CDR3 is 13 amino acids long. V lost 5 bases, J lost 6 bases, and 6 bases stayed unmatched. Germline loops: CDR1 LNHDA, CDR2 SQIVND (reference sequence). The CDR3 loop reads CASSAETGGEQYF. CDR3 DNA sequence: TGTGCCAGTAGTGCTGAAACAGGGGGCGAGCAGTACTTC.

This chain links TRBV7-9 with TRBJ1-6; TRBD1 matches 8 bases. The V gene end was trimmed by 4 bases and the J gene end by 8 bases; junction bases not matched to a gene: 4. The CDR3 length is 14 residues. From germline, CDR1 is SEHNR and CDR2 FQNEAQ (reference sequence). CDR3 sequence: CASSSGGGYSPLHF. In DNA form, the CDR3 reads TGTGCCAGCAGCTCAGGGGGCGGGTATTCACCCCTCCACTTT.

This clone appeared many times. This sequence joins TRBV5-4 and TRBJ2-7; the D gene is possibly TRBD2 (6 bases). Germline lookup yields CDR1 SGHNT and CDR2 YYREEE (reference sequence). The CDR3 is 13 amino acids. V was shortened by 1 base and J by 6 bases, with 11 bases between the two germline ends. DNA of the CDR3: TGTGCCAGCAGCTTGATTAGCGGACCCGAGCAGTACTTC. Amino acids: CASSLISGPEQYF.

The CDR3 loop is CASSPQDGTIYF. The CDR3 region has the DNA TGTGCCAGCAGTCCTCAGGACGGCACCATATATTTT. The rearrangement uses TRBV6-5 and TRBJ1-3, with D uncertain. V was cut by 5 bases and J by 9 bases, with 11 bases left in between. Germline CDR1 and CDR2: MNHEY and SVGAGI. CDR3 length: 12 residues.

A note on this clone: The same CDR3 also results from other DNA sequences found in this sample. V usage is TRBV4-1 and J usage is TRBJ2-7; D not resolved. The CDR3 is 15 amino acids. Germline V gene lookup returns CDR1 MGHRA and CDR2 YSYEKL. The V gene lost 0 bases and the J gene lost 3 bases, with 12 bases spanning the gap. Written as DNA, the CDR3 is TGCGCCAGCAGCCAAGATCGGGTAGGAGTCTACGAGCAGTACTTC. Translation: CASSQDRVGVYEQYF.

The gene calls are TRBV10-2 and TRBJ2-5; 9 bases are a match to TRBD1. The ends lost 9 bases at V and 3 bases at J; junction bases unmatched: 8. This CDR3 comprises 14 residues. CDR1 and CDR2 from the germline V gene are WSHSY and SAAADI. CDR3: CASKQGALEETQYF. Written as DNA, the CDR3 is TGCGCCAGTAAACAGGGGGCACTCGAAGAGACCCAGTACTTC.

This chain links TRBV19 with TRBJ2-1; 10 bases align to TRBD2. Germline CDR1 reads LNHDA; CDR2 reads SQIVND (reference sequence). The junction had 3 bases not matched to a gene; V was cut back by 3 bases and J by 1 base. The CDR3 covers 16 residues. The CDR3 region has the DNA TGTGCCAGTAGTATTATAGCGGGAGGTTCCTACAATGAGCAGTTCTTC. This codes for CASSIIAGGSYNEQFF.

The V and J genes are TRBV11-2 and TRBJ1-1; the D gene is possibly TRBD1 (5 bases). The CDR3 has 13 amino acids. The germline V and J ends were trimmed by 5 bases and 4 bases, with 11 bases remaining between them. CDR1 and CDR2 (germline): SGHAT, FQNNGV. CDR3 DNA: TGTGCCAGCAGCGGGTTCAGGGTCACTGAAGCTTTCTTT. It translates to CASSGFRVTEAFF.